Each of the 31 T cell receptor beta chains below was sequenced from the same sample in a study of shared clonotypes between healthy human individuals. Sequenced by immunoSEQ multiplex PCR; TCRdb stores in-frame clones only, minus some. In the table there are 2,500,000 or so clones, 85% to 95% of which are singletons. Source material: naive CD4+ T cells from PBMCs. Documented subset: CD45RA+ positively selected. All receptors derive from a man younger than 35 in good health. Some clones in this sample may be carry-over from other donors' samples.

V and J are TRBV28 and TRBJ2-7; D is uncertain. Per the germline V gene, CDR1 is MDHEN and CDR2 is SYDVKM. This CDR3 contains 13 residues. The germline V and J ends were trimmed by 8 bases and 1 base, with 12 bases remaining between them. CDR3 DNA sequence: TGTGCCAGCCTGGGCCCTGCGTCCTACGAGCAGTACTTC. Translated: CASLGPASYEQYF.

The chain links TRBV4-1 to TRBJ2-3, with 13 bases identical to TRBD2. The CDR3 is made up of 18 amino acids. V gave up 1 base and J gave up 6 bases; unmatched junction bases: 10. Germline loops: CDR1 MGHRA, CDR2 YSYEKL. The CDR3 spells CASSQGLTSGRKSDTQYF. Here the CDR3 DNA reads TGCGCCAGCAGCCAAGGCCTGACTAGCGGGAGGAAGTCGGATACGCAGTATTTT.

CDR3 region: CASAVEGPGELFF. Written as DNA, the CDR3 is TGTGCCAGCGCCGTCGAGGGGCCCGGGGAGCTGTTTTTT. The chain uses TRBV2 and TRBJ2-2, with D perhaps being TRBD1 or TRBD2 (5 bases each). Trimming pared 8 bases from V and 6 bases from J, leaving 13 bases between. The germline gives CDR1 SNHLY, CDR2 FYNNEI. The CDR3 loop spans 13 amino acids.

This clone was counted a single time. Distinct nucleotide sequences in the sample also encode this CDR3. The chain employs TRBV6-5 and TRBJ2-7; perhaps D is TRBD1 or TRBD2 (6 bases each). The CDR3 spans 13 residues. Germline V gene lookup returns CDR1 MNHEY and CDR2 SVGAGI. V was clipped by 0 bases and J by 5 bases, with 8 bases between them. This CDR3 reads CASSYSRGDEQYF. As DNA, the CDR3 is TGTGCCAGCAGTTACTCGAGGGGGGACGAGCAGTACTTC.

The genes are TRBV18 and TRBJ1-2, with TRBD1 matching 12 bases. J gave up 0 bases and V 3 bases, and 8 bases lay outside the gene matches. Germline lookup yields CDR1 KGHSH and CDR2 LQKENI. The CDR3 has 18 residues. CDR3 in DNA: TGTGCCAGCTCACCCGCCTTGGGACAGGGGGCGCCTAACTATGGCTACACCTTC. Amino acid sequence: CASSPALGQGAPNYGYTF.

In its sample, this clone was seen once. V and J are TRBV25-1 and TRBJ1-2; 8 bases are shared with TRBD1. Germline-derived CDR1 and CDR2 are MGHDK and SYGVNS. Germline trimming cut 6 bases from V and 3 bases from J; bases unmatched to any gene: 3. The CDR3 consists of 13 residues. The CDR3 protein is CASSQGADYGYTF. CDR3 DNA sequence: TGTGCCAGCAGCCAGGGGGCGGACTATGGCTACACCTTC.

The chain joins TRBV4-1 to TRBJ2-5; D gene uncertain. The germline V gene has CDR1 MGHRA and CDR2 YSYEKL. Trimming pared 2 bases from V and 7 bases from J, leaving 11 bases between. The CDR3 totals 13 residues. The CDR3 reads CASSQPGPGTQYF. For the CDR3, the DNA is TGCGCCAGCAGCCAACCAGGACCCGGGACCCAGTACTTC.

On this clone: Additional DNA sequences in this sample encode the identical CDR3. V and J are TRBV7-2 and TRBJ2-4, with 7 nucleotides matching TRBD2. The trim removed 6 bases at V and 2 bases at J, leaving 4 bases unmatched. This CDR3 is built from 14 residues. Germline V CDR1 and CDR2: SGHTA, FQGNSA. As DNA, the CDR3 is TGTGCCAGCAGTTCCGGGACTACCAAAAACATTCAGTACTTC. Translating it yields CASSSGTTKNIQYF. Variable domain in full (rest from reference TRBV7-2 and TRBJ2-4): GAGVSQSPSNKVTEKGKDVELRCDPISGHTALYWYRQSLGQGLEFLIYFQGNSAPDKSGLPSDRFSAERTGGSVSTLTIQRTQQEDSAVYLCASSSGTTKNIQYFGAGTRLSVL.

The chain couples TRBV5-8 to TRBJ1-2, with D tentatively TRBD1 (6 bases). Germline V gives CDR1 SGHTS, CDR2 YDEGEE. The CDR3 contains 15 residues. With 0 bases removed from V and 4 bases from J, the gap between germline ends came to 13 bases. The CDR3 sequence is CASSLVAGEIYGYTF. CDR3 coding DNA: TGTGCCAGCAGCTTGGTCGCAGGGGAGATCTATGGCTACACCTTC.

The chain uses TRBV27 and TRBJ1-5; the D is unclear. Germline CDR1 is MNHEY and CDR2 is SMNVEV (reference sequence). The CDR3 runs to 16 residues. V lost 0 bases to trimming and J lost 0 bases, with 9 bases between them. CDR3 DNA: TGTGCCAGCAGTTTATCGGCCCTAAATAGCAATCAGCCCCAGCATTTT. This encodes CASSLSALNSNQPQHF.

The chain couples TRBV5-6 to TRBJ1-2; possibly TRBD1 for D (6 bases). The germline V gene has CDR1 SGHDT and CDR2 YYEEEE. V was cut by 0 bases and J by 3 bases, with 18 bases left in between. The CDR3 covers 17 residues. The chain's CDR3 is CASSLVRDTLDYYGYTF. As DNA, the CDR3 is TGTGCCAGCAGCTTGGTAAGGGACACCCTAGACTACTATGGCTACACCTTC.

The chain links TRBV27 to TRBJ2-2, with 14 bases matching TRBD2. Trimming at V came to 6 bases and at J to 7 bases, leaving 4 bases not matched to a gene. Germline CDR1 MNHEY, CDR2 SMNVEV (reference sequence). CDR3 length: 15 residues. CDR3 in amino acids: CASSRLAGGGGELFF. In nucleotides, the CDR3 is TGTGCCAGCAGCAGACTAGCGGGAGGGGGCGGGGAGCTGTTTTTT.

V and J are TRBV4-1 and TRBJ2-7; 13 nucleotides line up with TRBD2. V trimming: 4 bases; J trimming: 2 bases; junction bases outside the gene matches: 5. The CDR3 has 16 residues. Germline CDR1 is MGHRA and CDR2 is YSYEKL. The CDR3 spells CASSRGLAGTAYEQYF. The CDR3, as DNA: TGCGCCAGCAGCCGGGGACTAGCGGGAACGGCCTACGAGCAGTACTTC.

This sequence joins TRBV7-6 and TRBJ2-7; D unclear. The V gene's germline CDR1 is SGHVS and CDR2 FNYEAQ. The CDR3 is 15 amino acids. V was clipped by 1 base and J by 2 bases, with 12 bases between them. The CDR3 loop reads CASSLDPRETYEQYF. Written as DNA, the CDR3 is TGTGCCAGCAGCTTAGATCCTAGGGAAACCTACGAGCAGTACTTC.

This clone appeared a single time. The rearrangement joins TRBV28 to TRBJ1-2, with 9 positions matching TRBD1. The junction had 7 bases not matched to a gene; V was cut back by 6 bases and J by 5 bases. The CDR3 has 14 amino acids. CDR1 is MDHEN, CDR2 SYDVKM, per germline. Here the CDR3 reads CASSPPDRGYGYTF. The CDR3 coding sequence is TGTGCCAGCAGCCCCCCGGACAGGGGTTATGGCTACACCTTC.

Concerning this clone itself: The sample holds other DNA sequences that translate to the same CDR3. The V call is TRBV7-2, the J call TRBJ2-1, with D unclear. Germline V CDR1 and CDR2: SGHTA, FQGNSA. The CDR3 sequence is 14 residues long. Between the trimmed V and J ends, which lost 0 bases and 4 bases, there was a span of 7 bases. CDR3 residues: CASSLASPYNEQFF. CDR3 coding DNA: TGTGCCAGCAGCTTAGCCAGTCCGTACAATGAGCAGTTCTTC.

The rearrangement uses TRBV4-1 and TRBJ1-1; D might be TRBD1 (6 bases). Germline CDR1 reads MGHRA; CDR2 reads YSYEKL. V was clipped by 0 bases and J by 1 base, with 21 bases between them. CDR3 length: 19 residues. The CDR3 nucleotides read TGCGCCAGCAGCCAAGACCCGCGTCTTGCAGGGGTTGCGAACACTGAAGCTTTCTTT. This codes for CASSQDPRLAGVANTEAFF.

This chain links TRBV6-1 with TRBJ1-1, with 7 nucleotides matching TRBD1. Trimming removed 6 bases from V and 2 bases from J; junction bases left unmatched: 9. Germline CDR1 reads MNHNS; CDR2 reads SASEGT. The CDR3 is 15 amino acids. CDR3 sequence (DNA): TGTGCCAGCAGCGAGACAGGGCACCTAAACACTGAAGCTTTCTTT. Protein: CASSETGHLNTEAFF.

The chain has TRBV5-1 and TRBJ2-1; 7 bases align to TRBD2. CDR3 size: 16 residues. Germline CDR1 and CDR2: SGHRS and YFSETQ. Trimming cost V 4 bases and J 0 bases; bases outside gene matches: 7. The CDR3 here is CASSPIAGSSYNEQFF. The CDR3 bases are TGCGCCAGCAGCCCTATAGCGGGCAGCTCCTACAATGAGCAGTTCTTC.

V gene TRBV9 combines with J gene TRBJ2-1, with D maybe TRBD2 (5 bases). V was clipped by 0 bases and J by 4 bases, with 11 bases between them. Looked up from germline, CDR1 is SGDLS and CDR2 is YYNGEE. The length of the CDR3 is 15 residues. The CDR3 loop reads CASSVDSPGYNEQFF. CDR3 sequence (DNA): TGTGCCAGCAGCGTAGATTCACCGGGATACAATGAGCAGTTCTTC.

V gene TRBV5-1 combines with J gene TRBJ2-1; 11 positions match TRBD2. The junction had 14 bases not matched to a gene; V was cut back by 4 bases and J by 14 bases. Germline V gene lookup returns CDR1 SGHRS and CDR2 YFSETQ. The CDR3 sequence is 15 residues long. The CDR3 reads CASSLVSGLAGGKFF. The DNA for the CDR3 is TGCGCCAGCAGCCTGGTCTCAGGGCTAGCGGGAGGAAAGTTCTTC.

V gene TRBV5-4 combines with J gene TRBJ2-5, with TRBD2 matching over 7 bases. The V gene end was trimmed by 1 base and the J gene end by 4 bases; junction bases not matched to a gene: 7. The CDR3 extends over 15 amino acids. In germline, CDR1 is SGHNT, CDR2 YYREEE (reference sequence). The CDR3 bases are TGTGCCAGCAGCTTGCCCGGGACTACCGGAGAGACCCAGTACTTC. As protein: CASSLPGTTGETQYF.

A remark on this clone: Different DNA sequences within this sample yield the same CDR3. The chain couples TRBV5-4 to TRBJ2-1; 10 bases match TRBD2. This CDR3 has 15 residues. Germline loops: CDR1 SGHNT, CDR2 YYREEE (reference sequence). J was trimmed by 4 bases and V by 2 bases; bases with no gene match: 3. The CDR3 protein is CASSFTSGAYNEQFF. CDR3 in DNA: TGTGCCAGCAGCTTTACTAGCGGGGCATACAATGAGCAGTTCTTC.

The gene calls are TRBV9 and TRBJ2-2; TRBD2 agrees at 7 bases. Germline CDR1 is SGDLS and CDR2 is YYNGEE. CDR3 length equals 12 residues. The V and J ends lost 4 bases and 8 bases, in that order; junction bases with no gene match: 2. Written as DNA, the CDR3 is TGTGCCAGCAGCAGACTAGCAGGGGAGCTGTTTTTT. Its protein product is CASSRLAGELFF.

The table lists this clone with a few counts. The genes are TRBV5-1 and TRBJ1-1; tentative D call: TRBD1 (5 bases). The CDR3 sequence is 12 residues long. V was cut by 5 bases and J by 4 bases, with 9 bases left in between. Germline values: CDR1 SGHRS, CDR2 YFSETQ. CDR3 loop: CASSRDFTEAFF. CDR3 sequence (DNA): TGCGCCAGCAGTAGGGACTTCACTGAAGCTTTCTTT.

The rearrangement links TRBV19 to TRBJ2-5; 14 nucleotides align to TRBD2. The CDR3 extends over 16 amino acids. The J segment lost 5 bases and the V segment lost 3 bases, leaving 5 bases of the junction unmatched. Germline values: CDR1 LNHDA, CDR2 SQIVND (reference sequence). This chain's CDR3 is CASSIPTSGRVETQYF. The DNA for the CDR3 is TGTGCCAGTAGTATCCCGACTAGCGGGAGGGTGGAGACCCAGTACTTC.

V is TRBV15 and J is TRBJ2-1; D perhaps matches TRBD2 (7 bases). There are 19 residues in the CDR3. V lost 0 bases to trimming and J lost 3 bases, with 21 bases between them. From germline, CDR1 is LNHNV and CDR2 YYDKDF (reference sequence). The CDR3 protein is CATSRDTEGGGKIYNEQFF. The DNA for the CDR3 is TGTGCCACCAGCAGAGATACCGAAGGCGGGGGCAAAATCTACAATGAGCAGTTCTTC.

The rearrangement uses TRBV7-3 and TRBJ2-5; D not certain. The ends were cut back, 1 base at V and 5 bases at J, with 5 bases in the middle. Looked up from germline, CDR1 is SGHTA and CDR2 is FQGTGA. The CDR3 runs to 12 residues. The CDR3 DNA reads as TGTGCCAGCAGCTTAAGTCGGGAGACCCAGTACTTC. It specifies CASSLSRETQYF.

The J gene is TRBJ1-1, the V gene TRBV9, with D possibly matching TRBD1 (6 bases). Germline CDR1 reads SGDLS; CDR2 reads YYNGEE. The CDR3 has 14 amino acids. V lost 5 bases and J lost 0, with 11 bases in between. CDR3 in amino acids: CASRGQGMNTEAFF. The CDR3 nucleotides read TGTGCCAGCAGAGGGCAGGGGATGAACACTGAAGCTTTCTTT.

This rearrangement joins TRBV7-3 to TRBJ2-2; D uncertain. V was clipped by 3 bases and J by 4 bases, with 9 bases between them. The CDR3 spans 14 residues. Germline loops: CDR1 SGHTA, CDR2 FQGTGA. The CDR3 sequence is CASSFKGSTGELFF. The CDR3 coding sequence is TGTGCCAGCAGCTTTAAAGGTAGCACCGGGGAGCTGTTTTTT.

V usage is TRBV5-1 and J usage is TRBJ2-1, with D perhaps given as TRBD1 or TRBD2 (5 bases each). V was pared by 2 bases and J by 0 bases, with 15 bases between. In germline, CDR1 is SGHRS, CDR2 YFSETQ. CDR3 length: 17 residues. The CDR3 is CASSFGLGVSSYNEQFF. The DNA for the CDR3 is TGCGCCAGCAGCTTTGGATTGGGGGTGAGCTCCTACAATGAGCAGTTCTTC.